A selection of T cell receptor beta chains follows, all from one sample in a study of T cells in Graves' hyperthyroidism and ophthalmopathy. From the multiplex PCR reads, TCRdb called clonotypes with MiXCR, one entry per CDR3 protein. The sample yields roughly 170,000 distinct CDR3 sequences, approximately 15% seen once. Input material: blood. Source of these receptors: a woman between 50 and 59 years old with Graves' hyperthyroidism. The CDR3 runs from the conserved cysteine through the conserved F or W. D genes are given only for firm matches. Where a row states a size, it is once, few, many or the class of an expanded clone; other rows omit it.

d_call,j_call,v_call,clone_size,cdr3_nt,cdr3_aa
-,TRBJ2-3,TRBV6-1,many,TGTGCCAGCAGTCCCAGGACTCTACGCACAGATACGCAGTATTTT,CASSPRTLRTDTQYF
-,TRBJ1-1,TRBV28,many,TGTGCCAGCAGCTTGGACACTCATTACACTGAAGCTTTCTTT,CASSLDTHYTEAFF
TRBD2,TRBJ2-7,TRBV7-2,-,TGTGCCAGCAGCTTAGGACTAGCGGGAGCCCCTTACGAGCAGTACTTC,CASSLGLAGAPYEQYF
-,TRBJ1-5,TRBV15,many,TGTGCCACCAGCGAGAGAGTGGCCGAGCCCCAGCATTTT,CATSERVAEPQHF
-,TRBJ2-1,TRBV12-5,many,TGTGCTAGTGGTTTGGTAGGTCATGAGCAGTTCTTC,CASGLVGHEQFF
-,TRBJ2-7,TRBV18,-,TGTGCCAGCTCACCGCCTGTTGGTGCACGCCCCTACGAGCAGTACTTC,CASSPPVGARPYEQYF
TRBD1,TRBJ2-1,TRBV4-1,many,TGCGCCAGCAGCCAAGCCGGGACAGGGATTAATGAGCAGTTCTTC,CASSQAGTGINEQFF
-,TRBJ2-2,TRBV7-9,many,TGTGCCAGCAGCCCTCTGGACTATAACACCGGGGAGCTGCTTTTT,CASSPLDYNTGELLF
-,TRBJ2-3,TRBV6-1,many,TGTGCCAGCAGTGGTTGGGTGGGCACAGATACGCAGTATTTT,CASSGWVGTDTQYF
-,TRBJ2-2,TRBV12-3/TRBV12-4,many,TGTGCCAGCAGTTTGGAAGGCGAGCTGTTTTTT,CASSLEGELFF
-,TRBJ2-1,TRBV7-3,many,TGTGCCAGCAGCTTACAGGGGAGAGTAATGGGGAGCTCCTACAATGAGCAGTTCTTC,CASSLQGRVMGSSYNEQFF
-,TRBJ2-3,TRBV19,many,TGTGCCAGTACTAATGGAGGGGCAGATACGCAGTATTTT,CASTNGGADTQYF
-,TRBJ1-1,TRBV4-1,-,TGCGCCAGCAGCCAAGAAGGACAGACGAGAGCTTTCTTT,CASSQEGQTRAFF
-,TRBJ2-1,TRBV7-3,-,TGTGCCAGCAGCTTGGGTAGCGGCCTATACAATGAGCAGTTCTTC,CASSLGSGLYNEQFF
TRBD2,TRBJ2-1,TRBV6-6,many,TGTGCCAGCAGTTACTCGGGTCTAGCGGGGGCCCAGGTTAATGAGCAGTTCTTC,CASSYSGLAGAQVNEQFF
-,TRBJ1-1,TRBV7-9,few,TGTGCCAGCAGCTTAGCGCACGTCACTGAAGCTTTCTTT,CASSLAHVTEAFF
TRBD1,TRBJ2-7,TRBV19,many,TGTGCCAGTAGTGCCGGGACAGGGATCTACGAGCAGTACTTC,CASSAGTGIYEQYF
-,TRBJ1-2,TRBV2,many,TGTGCCAGCAGGAGGACGTTATATGGCTACACCTTC,CASRRTLYGYTF
-,TRBJ1-1,TRBV18,many,TGTGCCAGCTCACCACAGCGGGGCAGTGAAGCTTTCTTT,CASSPQRGSEAFF
TRBD1,TRBJ1-1,TRBV29-1,-,TGCAGCGTTGCCGGGACAGGGCGTGAAGCTTTCTTT,CSVAGTGREAFF
-,TRBJ2-7,TRBV9,-,TGTGCCAGCAGCGTAGGGCAGGACCCCCGCGAGCAGTACTTC,CASSVGQDPREQYF
-,TRBJ2-3,TRBV6-1,many,TGTGCCAGCAGCCCCACGATGCTCACAGATACGCAGTATTTT,CASSPTMLTDTQYF
-,TRBJ2-3,TRBV2,few,TGTGCCATTTCAGGGGGCACAGATACGCAGTATTTT,CAISGGTDTQYF
TRBD2,TRBJ2-7,TRBV6-1,many,TGTGCCAGCAGTGGTACCGACGGGGGGGAGCAGTACTTC,CASSGTDGGEQYF
TRBD1,TRBJ1-2,TRBV14,few,TGTGCCAGCAGCCCCAGCCCTGGGACAGGGTCGGACTATGGCTACACCTTC,CASSPSPGTGSDYGYTF
-,TRBJ1-1,TRBV11-2,many,TGTGCCAGCAGCTCAAGCCGGGGAGGAGGTGAAGCTTTCTTT,CASSSSRGGGEAFF
-,TRBJ2-7,TRBV28,few,TGTGCCAGCTTACCCGCGGACAACCTCCGCTACGAGCAGTACTTC,CASLPADNLRYEQYF
TRBD1,TRBJ2-4,TRBV7-2,many,TGTGCCAGCAGCTTAACCGGGACAGGGCAAAACATTCAGTACTTC,CASSLTGTGQNIQYF
-,TRBJ1-6,TRBV18,many,TGTGCCAGCTCACCGGGGCAGGTGGCGAGTAATTCACCCCTCCACTTT,CASSPGQVASNSPLHF
-,TRBJ2-3,TRBV7-3,many,TGTGCCAGCAGCCAACTTGGGGGAGATACGCAGTATTTT,CASSQLGGDTQYF
TRBD2,TRBJ2-7,TRBV2,once,TGTGCCAGCAGCAGAGGCGGACTAGCGGGGTACGAGCAGTACTTC,CASSRGGLAGYEQYF
-,TRBJ1-1,TRBV9,-,TGTGCCAGCAGCGAAAGCGGAAACCGACTTGAAGCTTTCTTT,CASSESGNRLEAFF
-,TRBJ1-5,TRBV4-2,-,TGTGCCAGCAGCCAAGGTATGGCAGGGCGTAGCAATCAGCCCCAGCATTTT,CASSQGMAGRSNQPQHF
-,TRBJ1-2,TRBV2,many,TGTGCCAGCAGTGGACAGAAGAACTATGGCTACACCTTC,CASSGQKNYGYTF
TRBD1,TRBJ2-1,TRBV4-3,many,TGCGCCAGCAGCCAAGAGACCGGGACAGGGGCCTACAATGAGCAGTTCTTC,CASSQETGTGAYNEQFF
-,TRBJ2-1,TRBV7-2,-,TGTGCCAGCAGCTTAGCATCCCCGAGGCGGGGTGTCTCCTACAATGAGCAGTTCTTC,CASSLASPRRGVSYNEQFF
-,TRBJ2-7,TRBV7-9,many,TGTGCCAGCAGCTTAGAGGCCCTGGGCGCGGGTATCGAGCAGTACTTC,CASSLEALGAGIEQYF
-,TRBJ2-5,TRBV5-6,-,TGTGCCAGCAGCCCACCCGCCGGCGAGACCCAGTACTTC,CASSPPAGETQYF
-,TRBJ1-5,TRBV6-1,many,TGTGCCAGCAGGGCCGGGTGGCCTAGCAATCAGCCCCAGCATTTT,CASRAGWPSNQPQHF
TRBD1,TRBJ1-1,TRBV19,many,TGTGCCAGTAGCCCCTGGGACAGCCTGAACACTGAAGCTTTCTTT,CASSPWDSLNTEAFF
TRBD2,TRBJ2-5,TRBV19,many,TGTGCCAGTAGCCCTGGGGGGGGACGAGAGACCCAGTACTTC,CASSPGGGRETQYF
-,TRBJ1-4,TRBV5-5,-,TGTGCCAGCAGCGGAACAGGTGCCTCTACAACTAATGAAAAACTGTTTTTT,CASSGTGASTTNEKLFF
-,TRBJ2-1,TRBV29-1,many,TGCAGCATCCGTCCGGGCGATGAGCAGTTCTTC,CSIRPGDEQFF
-,TRBJ2-7,TRBV27,-,TGTGCCAGCAGTTCTACGACCGGCGGCTACGAGCAGTACTTC,CASSSTTGGYEQYF
-,TRBJ1-3,TRBV19,many,TGTGCCAGTGAACGGGGATTCTCTGGAAACACCATATATTTT,CASERGFSGNTIYF
TRBD1,TRBJ2-7,TRBV4-3,many,TGCGCCAGCAGCCAAGCCCATACAGGGGGACGCTACGAGCAGTACTTC,CASSQAHTGGRYEQYF
-,TRBJ1-2,TRBV19,many,TGTGCCAGTAGTAGGGAAGCCTATGGCTACACCTTC,CASSREAYGYTF
TRBD1,TRBJ2-1,TRBV10-3,many,TGTGCCATCAGTGAGTCTACAGGGGAGATTTACAATGAGCAGTTCTTC,CAISESTGEIYNEQFF
-,TRBJ2-1,TRBV18,-,TGTGCCAGCTCATTCCGGACGGTCCACAATGAGCAGTTCTTC,CASSFRTVHNEQFF
-,TRBJ1-3,TRBV7-9,few,TGTGCCAGCAGCATCAGGGGTAGTAGGGTTCGTTCTGGAAACGCCATATATTTT,CASSIRGSRVRSGNAIYF
-,TRBJ2-3,TRBV3-1,many,TGTGCCAGCAGCGGGTGGGGCCCTAGCACAGATACGCAGTATTTT,CASSGWGPSTDTQYF
-,TRBJ1-2,TRBV18,many,TGTGCCAGCTCACCTCTAGACAGTCAAGCTAACTATGGCTACACCTTC,CASSPLDSQANYGYTF
TRBD2,TRBJ2-3,TRBV2,-,TGTGCCAGCAACTTTCCGCGGGGACTAGCGGGTGATACGCAGTATTTT,CASNFPRGLAGDTQYF
-,TRBJ1-2,TRBV28,many,TGTGCCAGCAGTTTATTTCCTCTATCCCTTGGCTACACCTTC,CASSLFPLSLGYTF